This TCR beta chain was found in a study of cytomegalovirus exposure and HLA in healthy donors. Comments on this clone: Its cognate antigen is unknown.

Study outcomes and limitations: In vitro checks showed that a few CMV-associated chains really do target CMV antigens. Clonal expansion was found to be greater in HLA-associated TCR beta chains than in equally common others in a later analysis. Being indistinguishable, some V segments were excluded, TRBV6-2 and TRBV6-3 among them.

Losses at the gene ends were 10 bases for V and 1 base for J; bases not matched to a gene: 12. The CDR3 is made up of 16 amino acids. Germline CDR1 reads MRHNA; CDR2 reads SNTAGT. The primer mix had 60 Vbeta and 13 Jbeta primers. The assay was immunoSEQ multiplex PCR, and TCRdb's table has in-frame clones only and misses some. The table has some 180,000 clones, 75% to 85% seen once. The V and J genes are TRBV6-4 and TRBJ1-5; 8 bases map to TRBD1. The origin of this receptor is a man in his late teens or twenties in good health and CMV-seronegative. The sample taken for sequencing was PBMCs. The CDR3 nucleotides read TGTGCCAACACGACAGGGGAGGAGGTAAGCAATCAGCCCCAGCATTTT. Translating it yields CANTTGEEVSNQPQHF.